The 30 T cell receptor beta chains in this list originate from one sample, sequenced in a study of regulatory T cells in long-lasting Graves disease. Combining iRepertoire HTBI primers with Arm-PCR of CDR3 regions, the authors built TCR beta libraries. TCRdb passed the multiplex PCR reads through MiXCR, listing each CDR3 protein once. Of hundreds of thousands of distinct CDR3 sequences listed, roughly 16% are singletons. Time point indicated: newly diagnosed GD, antithyroid drugs for less than 3 months. After RNA was extracted from PBMCs, the TCR library was made from it. This sample also appeared in a second study, on T cells in Graves' hyperthyroidism and ophthalmopathy.

The source was peripheral blood mononuclear cells (PBMCs), collected at new diagnosis, from a patient treated with antithyroid drugs. Receptors originate from a man younger than 35 with Graves disease.

This chain links TRBV5-6 with TRBJ2-7; D is tentatively TRBD1 or TRBD2 (5 bases each). Per germline, CDR1 SGHDT and CDR2 YYEEEE. This CDR3 region has 14 residues. V was shortened by 5 bases and J by 5 bases, with 17 bases between the two germline ends. The DNA for the CDR3 is TGTGCCAGCAGGAGGGACGTAGGCCTCCACGAGCAGTACTTC. It yields the protein CASRRDVGLHEQYF.

This clonotype was seen a handful of times. The chain links TRBV12-5 to TRBJ2-7, with D perhaps matching TRBD1 or TRBD2 (5 bases each). V lost 6 bases, J lost 3 bases, and 18 bases lay in between. This CDR3 region has 15 residues. Germline values: CDR1 LGHNT, CDR2 FRNRAP. CDR3 DNA sequence: TGTGCTAGTGGCCTACTAGACGGGACCGTCTACGAGCAGTACTTC. Amino acids: CASGLLDGTVYEQYF. Variable domain in full (rest from reference TRBV12-5 and TRBJ2-7): DARVTQTPRHKVTEMGQEVTMRCQPILGHNTVFWYRQTMMQGLELLAYFRNRAPLDDSGMPKDRFSAEMPDATLATLKIQPSEPRDSAVYFCASGLLDGTVYEQYFGPGTRLTVT.

This rearrangement joins TRBV19 to TRBJ2-1, with 11 bases lining up with TRBD2. This CDR3 is 15 amino acids long. V lost 5 bases to trimming and J lost 8 bases; unmatched junction nucleotides: 8. The germline gives CDR1 LNHDA, CDR2 SQIVND (reference sequence). This chain's CDR3 is CASSPTSGSRYEQFF. The CDR3 nucleotides are TGTGCCAGTAGTCCCACTAGCGGGAGTCGGTATGAGCAGTTCTTC.

V and J are TRBV5-1 and TRBJ2-5; D is ambiguous. CDR1 SGHRS and CDR2 YFSETQ come from the germline V gene. The V and J ends lost 4 bases and 3 bases respectively, with 16 bases between them. The CDR3 totals 15 residues. CDR3 bases: TGCGCCAGCAGCATTACCACAGCTGGGGAAGAGACCCAGTACTTC. Translation: CASSITTAGEETQYF.

This clonotype has at least ten counts. The chain carries TRBV11-1 and TRBJ2-7; no clear D gene. V lost 2 bases to trimming and J lost 7 bases, with 15 bases between them. The CDR3 is made up of 14 amino acids. In germline, CDR1 is SGHAT, CDR2 FQDESV (reference sequence). This CDR3 reads CASSLPQIYPEQYF. The CDR3, as DNA: TGTGCCAGCAGCTTACCACAGATATACCCGGAGCAGTACTTC.

The rearrangement joins TRBV20-1 to TRBJ2-3, with TRBD2 matching 10 bases. Germline CDR1 reads DFQATT; CDR2 reads SNEGSKA (reference sequence). V was pared by 0 bases and J by 4 bases, with 4 bases of the junction left unmatched. The length of the CDR3 is 15 residues. CDR3: CSAREPSGSSDTQYF. The CDR3 DNA reads as TGCAGTGCTAGAGAACCTAGCGGGAGCTCAGATACGCAGTATTTT.

The chain recombines TRBV20-1 with TRBJ2-7; D not certain. This CDR3 has 11 amino acids. Trimming shortened V by 7 bases and J by 7 bases, and 14 bases separated the two germline ends. Germline V gives CDR1 DFQATT, CDR2 SNEGSKA (reference sequence). The CDR3 nucleotides read TGCAGTGTTATCAGTTCTGGGGAGCAGTACTTC. It specifies CSVISSGEQYF.

This clonotype was seen more than once but under ten times. The rearrangement joins TRBV25-1 to TRBJ2-7; 7 bases line up with TRBD1. CDR1 is MGHDK and CDR2 is SYGVNS in the germline V gene. CDR3 length: 14 amino acids. With 3 bases clipped from V and 3 bases from J, the junction kept 5 bases outside the gene matches. CDR3 sequence (DNA): TGTGCCAGCAGTGATCCTCACAGGGGCTACGAGCAGTACTTC. This encodes CASSDPHRGYEQYF.

Ten or more counts support this clonotype. The CDR3 bases are TGTGCCACCAGCAGAGGCGGAGGGGTCAAAAACATTCAGTACTTC. It translates to CATSRGGGVKNIQYF. The V call is TRBV15, the J call TRBJ2-4, with D possibly being TRBD2 (6 bases). The CDR3 loop spans 15 amino acids. Germline V CDR1 and CDR2: LNHNV, YYDKDF (reference sequence). V lost 1 base, J lost 3 bases, and 10 bases lay in between.

This clonotype was detected ten times or more. The J gene is TRBJ2-7, the V gene TRBV27, with D tentatively TRBD1 (5 bases). Germline CDR1 and CDR2: MNHEY and SMNVEV (reference sequence). The CDR3 covers 15 residues. V was clipped by 2 bases and J by 1 base, with 12 bases between them. The CDR3 region has the DNA TGTGCCAGCAGTTTACGGGCCAGGGCATCCTACGAGCAGTACTTC. Its translation: CASSLRARASYEQYF.

This clonotype was counted many times. This chain links TRBV20-1 with TRBJ2-1; TRBD2 aligns across 13 bases. V shed 6 bases and J 4 bases; nucleotides not matched to a gene: 6. Germline V lookup: CDR1 DFQATT, CDR2 SNEGSKA (reference sequence). The CDR3 has 15 amino acids. CDR3 bases: TGCAGTGCCTGGACTAGCGGGAGCAGATACAATGAGCAGTTCTTC. Translating it yields CSAWTSGSRYNEQFF.

This clonotype was found a few times. The chain has TRBV6-5 and TRBJ1-1, with D unclear. Germline CDR1 MNHEY, CDR2 SVGAGI. Trimming cost V 4 bases and J 5 bases, with 14 bases left between them. CDR3 length: 14 amino acids. This chain's CDR3 is CASSLYSGDTEAFF. For the CDR3, the DNA is TGTGCCAGCAGTTTATATAGCGGGGATACTGAAGCTTTCTTT.

This clonotype was detected ten times or more. V gene TRBV18 combines with J gene TRBJ2-7, with TRBD2 identical over 7 bases. In germline, CDR1 is KGHSH, CDR2 LQKENI. This CDR3 spans 15 amino acids. Losses at the gene ends were 6 bases for V and 6 bases for J; bases not matched to a gene: 14. The CDR3 sequence is CASSPGHGEGVEQYF. Written as DNA, the CDR3 is TGTGCCAGCTCGCCGGGGCATGGGGAGGGCGTCGAGCAGTACTTC.

This clonotype was recorded many times. CDR3: CAITGGGHYEQYF. The CDR3 DNA follows: TGTGCCATCACAGGAGGCGGACACTACGAGCAGTACTTC. This sequence joins TRBV10-3 and TRBJ2-7; D is tentatively TRBD1 or TRBD2 (5 bases each). Germline CDR1 ENHRY, CDR2 SYGVKD. The CDR3 has 13 residues. V lost 7 bases to trimming and J lost 3 bases, with 13 bases between them.

This clonotype was detected ten times or more. The chain joins TRBV6-2 or TRBV6-3 to TRBJ2-7; 7 bases are a match to TRBD1. Losses at the gene ends were 7 bases for V and 2 bases for J; bases not matched to a gene: 8. The CDR3 sequence is 14 residues long. Germline-derived CDR1 and CDR2 are MNHEY and SVGEGT. CDR3 loop: CASTNPGQTYEQYF. Here the CDR3 DNA reads TGTGCCAGCACCAACCCGGGACAGACCTACGAGCAGTACTTC.

This clonotype was seen ten or more times. The gene calls are TRBV28 and TRBJ2-5; D gene unclear. Looked up from germline, CDR1 is MDHEN and CDR2 is SYDVKM. V lost 9 bases, J lost 2 bases, and 19 bases lay in between. This CDR3 is built from 15 residues. Here the CDR3 reads CASRHGRNLQETQYF. The DNA for the CDR3 is TGTGCCAGTCGTCATGGTCGGAACCTACAAGAGACCCAGTACTTC.

This clonotype was counted only a few times. The rearrangement uses TRBV7-3 and TRBJ2-5; possibly TRBD1 for D (5 bases). Looked up from germline, CDR1 is SGHTA and CDR2 is FQGTGA. With 5 bases removed from V and 4 bases from J, the gap between germline ends came to 11 bases. This CDR3 is 13 amino acids long. The CDR3 DNA reads as TGTGCCAGCAGCGAACTAAGGGGAGAGACCCAGTACTTC. Translated: CASSELRGETQYF.

This clonotype was observed many times. The rearrangement links TRBV20-1 to TRBJ2-3; possibly TRBD2 for D (6 bases). This CDR3 comprises 13 residues. Germline V gene sequence: CDR1 DFQATT, CDR2 SNEGSKA (reference sequence). The CDR3 region is CRAGQGGTDTQYF. The CDR3 DNA reads TGCAGGGCGGGGCAGGGAGGCACAGATACGCAGTATTTT.

This clonotype occurred many times. The gene calls are TRBV7-6 and TRBJ2-7; weak D call: TRBD2 (5 bases). The CDR3 sequence is 16 residues long. Trimming left V 0 bases short and J 1 base short, with 13 bases between. Per the germline V gene, CDR1 is SGHVS and CDR2 is FNYEAQ. The CDR3 loop is CASSLAEAVRSYEQYF. CDR3 in DNA: TGTGCCAGCAGCTTAGCGGAGGCGGTACGGTCCTACGAGCAGTACTTC.

The sample holds many counts of this clonotype. This chain joins TRBV20-1 and TRBJ2-7, with 9 bases lining up with TRBD1. The CDR3 spans 13 residues. With 6 bases clipped from V and 6 bases from J, the junction kept 9 bases outside the gene matches. Germline CDR1 and CDR2: DFQATT and SNEGSKA (reference sequence). DNA for the CDR3: TGCAGTGCCAGCCCCGGACAGGGGATCGAGCAGTACTTC. This sequence encodes CSASPGQGIEQYF.

The rearrangement links TRBV28 to TRBJ1-3; D may be TRBD1 (5 bases). CDR3 length: 15 residues. Trimming removed 5 bases at V and 2 bases at J, with 13 bases between. CDR1 and CDR2 from the germline V gene are MDHEN and SYDVKM. The CDR3 nucleotides read TGTGCCAGCAGTCCAGGGTCTAGCCCTGGAAACACCATATATTTT. Its protein is CASSPGSSPGNTIYF.

This clonotype was counted ten times or more. The chain recombines TRBV7-2 with TRBJ2-1, with TRBD2 identical over 8 bases. J gave up 6 bases and V 5 bases, and 9 bases lay outside the gene matches. CDR3 length equals 15 residues. Germline CDR1 SGHTA, CDR2 FQGNSA. CDR3 residues: CASSLEGTSGNEQFF. Here the CDR3 DNA reads TGTGCCAGCAGCCTCGAAGGTACTAGCGGCAATGAGCAGTTCTTC.

The chain carries TRBV12-3 or TRBV12-4 and TRBJ1-1; TRBD1 agrees at 7 bases. The CDR3 runs 15 residues. V gave up 3 bases and J gave up 0 bases; unmatched junction bases: 4. CDR3 nucleotide sequence: TGTGCCAGCAGTTTCAGGGGGACTCTGAACACTGAAGCTTTCTTT. It codes for CASSFRGTLNTEAFF.

The V and J genes are TRBV13 and TRBJ2-7; D ambiguous. Trimming removed 2 bases from V and 0 bases from J, with 8 bases in between. The length of the CDR3 is 14 residues. CDR1 is PRHDT and CDR2 is FYEKMQ in the germline V gene (reference sequence). The DNA of the CDR3 is TGTGCCAGCAGCTTATACGGATACTCCTACGAGCAGTACTTC. Protein product: CASSLYGYSYEQYF.

This chain joins TRBV13 and TRBJ2-7, with D perhaps TRBD1 (6 bases). Germline V gene data show CDR1 as PRHDT and CDR2 as FYEKMQ (reference sequence). The CDR3 loop spans 12 amino acids. V shed 5 bases and J shed 5 bases, with 10 bases lying between them. This CDR3 reads CASSEDSNEQYF. CDR3 sequence (DNA): TGTGCCAGCAGCGAGGACAGTAACGAGCAGTACTTC.

A word on this clonotype: A much larger clonotype is one base distant, so this may be a read error. The chain recombines TRBV28 with TRBJ2-1; possible D gene TRBD1, 6 bases. Germline assignment: CDR1 MDHEN and CDR2 SYDVKM. CDR3 length: 14 amino acids. This CDR3 is CASSQTGLGYEQHF. CDR3 nucleotides: TGTGCCAGCAGTCAAACAGGGCTCGGCTACGAGCAGCACTTC.

This chain joins TRBV5-8 and TRBJ2-1; D may be TRBD1 (5 bases). CDR1 is SGHTS, CDR2 YDEGEE, per germline. The CDR3 runs to 14 residues. V was cut by 2 bases and J by 10 bases, with 16 bases left in between. This CDR3 reads CASSFGTADMEQFF. The CDR3 nucleotides are TGTGCCAGCAGCTTCGGAACCGCGGACATGGAGCAGTTCTTC. Full variable domain (outside the CDR3, taken from reference TRBV5-8 and TRBJ2-1): EAGVTQSPTHLIKTRGQQATLRCSPISGHTSVYWYQQALGLGLQFLLWYDEGEERNRGNFPPRFSGRQFPNYSSELNVNALELEDSALYLCASSFGTADMEQFFGPGTRLTVL.

This clonotype was detected only a few times. The chain links TRBV27 to TRBJ2-1; weak D call: TRBD2 (5 bases). This CDR3 comprises 14 residues. V lost 3 bases, J lost 5 bases, and 11 bases lay in between. CDR1 is MNHEY and CDR2 is SMNVEV in the germline V gene (reference sequence). The CDR3 DNA follows: TGTGCCAGCAGTTTCGGAGGAACCAACAATGAGCAGTTCTTC. It codes for CASSFGGTNNEQFF.

The chain links TRBV18 to TRBJ2-1; 7 bases agree with TRBD2. The tail of the sequence fits TRBJ2-5 better, so the J call may be wrong. The CDR3 runs 15 residues. CDR1 and CDR2 (germline): KGHSH, LQKENI. The CDR3 coding sequence is TGTGCCAGCTCACTGCCTAGCGGTATACAAGAGACCCAGTACTTC. Amino acid sequence: CASSLPSGIQETQYF.

Ten or more counts support this clonotype. The rearrangement joins TRBV30 to TRBJ2-7; D ambiguous. The V end was cut by 0 bases, the J end by 6 bases, with 9 bases between. The CDR3 runs 12 residues. Germline loops: CDR1 GTSNPN, CDR2 SVGIG (reference sequence). The CDR3: CAWSVTGSEQYF. The DNA of the CDR3 is TGTGCCTGGAGTGTAACGGGCAGCGAGCAGTACTTC.